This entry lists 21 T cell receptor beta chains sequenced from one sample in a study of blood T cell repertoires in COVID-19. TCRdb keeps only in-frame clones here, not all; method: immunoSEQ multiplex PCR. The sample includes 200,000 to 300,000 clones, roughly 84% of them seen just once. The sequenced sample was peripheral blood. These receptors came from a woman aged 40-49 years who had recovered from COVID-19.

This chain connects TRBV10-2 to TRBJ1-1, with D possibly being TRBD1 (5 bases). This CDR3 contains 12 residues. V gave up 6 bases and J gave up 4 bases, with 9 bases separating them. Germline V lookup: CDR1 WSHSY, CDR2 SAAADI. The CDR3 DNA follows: TGCGCCAGCAGACACGGGGGCACTGAAGCTTTCTTT. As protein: CASRHGGTEAFF.

The CDR3 bases are TGTGCCAGTAGTACACTCCGGGACAGGGTGTCACCCCTCCACTTT. Its translation is CASSTLRDRVSPLHF. The chain carries TRBV19 and TRBJ1-6; TRBD1 agrees at 9 bases. CDR1 LNHDA and CDR2 SQIVND come from the germline V gene (reference sequence). The V gene end was trimmed by 4 bases and the J gene end by 10 bases; junction bases not matched to a gene: 8. This CDR3 is 15 amino acids long.

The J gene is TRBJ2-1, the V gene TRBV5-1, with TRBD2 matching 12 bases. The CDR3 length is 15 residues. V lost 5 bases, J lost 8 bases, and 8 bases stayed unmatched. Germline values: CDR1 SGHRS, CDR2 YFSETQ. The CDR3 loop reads CASRSQPSGGDEQFF. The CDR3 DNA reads TGCGCCAGCAGATCTCAGCCTAGCGGGGGGGATGAGCAGTTCTTC.

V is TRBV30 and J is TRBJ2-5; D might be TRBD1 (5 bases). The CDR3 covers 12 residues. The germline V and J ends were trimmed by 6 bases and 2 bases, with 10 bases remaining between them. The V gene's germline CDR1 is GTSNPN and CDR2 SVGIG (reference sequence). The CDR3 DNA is TGTGCCTGCGCTCAGGGTCAAGAGACCCAGTACTTC. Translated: CACAQGQETQYF.

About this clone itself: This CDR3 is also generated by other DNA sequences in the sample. The CDR3 bases are TGTGCCAGCGGTAGGGACAGCTCCTACGAGCAGTACTTC. The encoded protein is CASGRDSSYEQYF. The V and J genes are TRBV12-3 or TRBV12-4 and TRBJ2-7; 7 bases match TRBD1. The CDR3 runs 13 residues. The V and J ends lost 8 bases and 0 bases, in that order; junction bases with no gene match: 4.

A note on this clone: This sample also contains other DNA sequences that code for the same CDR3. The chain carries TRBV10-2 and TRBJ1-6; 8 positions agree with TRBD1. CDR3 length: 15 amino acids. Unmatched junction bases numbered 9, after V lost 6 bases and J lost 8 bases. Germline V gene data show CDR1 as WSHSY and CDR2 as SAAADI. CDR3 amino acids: CASSPGQGVDSPLHF. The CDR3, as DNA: TGCGCCAGCAGCCCCGGACAGGGAGTGGATTCACCCCTCCACTTT.

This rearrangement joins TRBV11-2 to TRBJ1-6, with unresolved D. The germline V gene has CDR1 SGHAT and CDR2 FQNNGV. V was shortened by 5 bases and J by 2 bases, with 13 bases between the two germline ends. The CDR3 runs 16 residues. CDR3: CASSPTVQPYNSPLHF. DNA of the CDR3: TGTGCCAGCAGCCCCACCGTACAACCCTATAATTCACCCCTCCACTTT.

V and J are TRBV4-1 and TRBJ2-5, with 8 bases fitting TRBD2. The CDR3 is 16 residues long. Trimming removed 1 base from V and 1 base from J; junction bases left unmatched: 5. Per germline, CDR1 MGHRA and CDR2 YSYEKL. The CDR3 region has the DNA TGCGCCAGCAGCCAAGGAACGGGGGGGTTCCAAGAGACCCAGTACTTC. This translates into CASSQGTGGFQETQYF.

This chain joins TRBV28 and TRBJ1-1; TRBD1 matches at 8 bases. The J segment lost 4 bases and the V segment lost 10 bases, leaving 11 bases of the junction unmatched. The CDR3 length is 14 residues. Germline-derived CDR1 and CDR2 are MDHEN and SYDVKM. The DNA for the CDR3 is TGTGCCACCATACAGGGGGGAAGTAGCACTGAAGCTTTCTTT. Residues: CATIQGGSSTEAFF.

The CDR3: CSASGPFGGVGEQYF. DNA for the CDR3: TGCAGTGCTAGTGGCCCTTTTGGGGGGGTTGGGGAGCAGTACTTC. J is TRBJ2-7 and V is TRBV20-1; 7 nucleotides line up with TRBD2. The CDR3 has 15 amino acids. The J segment lost 7 bases and the V segment lost 3 bases, leaving 15 bases of the junction unmatched. The germline gives CDR1 DFQATT, CDR2 SNEGSKA (reference sequence).

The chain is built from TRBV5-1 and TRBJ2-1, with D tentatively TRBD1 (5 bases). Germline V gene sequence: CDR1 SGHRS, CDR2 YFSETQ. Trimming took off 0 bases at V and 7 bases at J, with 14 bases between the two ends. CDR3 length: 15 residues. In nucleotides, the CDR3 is TGCGCCAGCAGCTTGGCAGGGATTCCGGAGAATGAGCAGTTCTTC. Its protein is CASSLAGIPENEQFF.

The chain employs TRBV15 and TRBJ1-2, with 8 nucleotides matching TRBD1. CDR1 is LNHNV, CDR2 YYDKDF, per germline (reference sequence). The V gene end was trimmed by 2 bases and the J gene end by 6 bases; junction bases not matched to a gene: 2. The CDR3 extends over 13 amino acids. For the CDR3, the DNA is TGTGCCACCAGCAGACAGGGGGCGAATGGCTACACCTTC. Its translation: CATSRQGANGYTF.

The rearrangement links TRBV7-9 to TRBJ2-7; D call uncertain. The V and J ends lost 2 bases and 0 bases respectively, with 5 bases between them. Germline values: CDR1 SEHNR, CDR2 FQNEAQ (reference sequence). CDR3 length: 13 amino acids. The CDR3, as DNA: TGTGCCAGCAGCTTAACAGACTCCTACGAGCAGTACTTC. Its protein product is CASSLTDSYEQYF.

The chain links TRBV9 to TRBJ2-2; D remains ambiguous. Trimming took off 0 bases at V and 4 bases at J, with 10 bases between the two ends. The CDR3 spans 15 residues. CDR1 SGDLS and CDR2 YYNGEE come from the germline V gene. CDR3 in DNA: TGTGCCAGCAGCGTAGCTCAGGTTAGCACCGGGGAGCTGTTTTTT. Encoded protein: CASSVAQVSTGELFF.

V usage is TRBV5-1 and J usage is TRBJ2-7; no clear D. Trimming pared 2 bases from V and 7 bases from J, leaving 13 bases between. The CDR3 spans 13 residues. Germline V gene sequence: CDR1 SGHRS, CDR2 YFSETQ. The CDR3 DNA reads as TGCGCCAGCAGCTTTAACGAGCGTTCGGAGCAGTACTTC. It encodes CASSFNERSEQYF.

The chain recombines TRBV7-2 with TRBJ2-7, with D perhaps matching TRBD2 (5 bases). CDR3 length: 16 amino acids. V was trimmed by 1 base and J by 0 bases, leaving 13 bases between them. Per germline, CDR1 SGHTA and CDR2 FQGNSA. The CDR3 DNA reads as TGTGCCAGCAGCTTAGGTACTAGTATGAGCTCCTACGAGCAGTACTTC. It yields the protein CASSLGTSMSSYEQYF.

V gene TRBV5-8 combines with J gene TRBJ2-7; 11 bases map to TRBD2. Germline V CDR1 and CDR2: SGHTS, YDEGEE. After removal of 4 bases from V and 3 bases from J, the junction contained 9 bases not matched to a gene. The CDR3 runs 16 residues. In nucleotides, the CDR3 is TGTGCCAGCAGCCGGATGGCTAGCGGGGGGTTCTACGAGCAGTACTTC. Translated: CASSRMASGGFYEQYF.

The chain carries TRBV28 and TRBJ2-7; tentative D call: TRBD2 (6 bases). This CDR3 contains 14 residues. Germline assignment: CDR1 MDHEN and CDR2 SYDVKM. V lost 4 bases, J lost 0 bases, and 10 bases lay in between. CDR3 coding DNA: TGTGCCAGCAGTTCCGGGACTTTCTCCTACGAGCAGTACTTC. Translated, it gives CASSSGTFSYEQYF.

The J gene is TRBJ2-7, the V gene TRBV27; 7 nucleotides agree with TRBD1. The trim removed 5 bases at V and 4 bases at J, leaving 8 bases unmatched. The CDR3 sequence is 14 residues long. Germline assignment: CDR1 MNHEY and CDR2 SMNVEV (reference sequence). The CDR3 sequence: CASSPSTGNYEQYF. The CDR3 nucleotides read TGTGCCAGCAGTCCGTCGACAGGGAATTACGAGCAGTACTTC.

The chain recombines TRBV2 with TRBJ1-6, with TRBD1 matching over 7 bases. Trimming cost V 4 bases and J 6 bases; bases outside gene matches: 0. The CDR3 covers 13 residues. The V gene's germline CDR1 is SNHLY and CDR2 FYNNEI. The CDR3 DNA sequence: TGTGCCAGCAGTGGGGACAGTAATTCACCCCTCCACTTT. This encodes CASSGDSNSPLHF.

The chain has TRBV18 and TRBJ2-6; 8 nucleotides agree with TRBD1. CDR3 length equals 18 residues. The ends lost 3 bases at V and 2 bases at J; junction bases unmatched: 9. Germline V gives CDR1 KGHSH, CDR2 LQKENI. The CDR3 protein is CASSPPRTGYAGANVLTF. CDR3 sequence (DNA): TGTGCCAGCTCACCTCCCAGGACAGGGTACGCTGGGGCCAACGTCCTGACTTTC.